This T cell receptor (beta chain) derives from a study of response to subunit inactivated influenza vaccine. Study conclusions and caveats: Researchers suggested that each seasonal influenza vaccination recruits few new T cells.

This CDR3 spans 13 amino acids. J lost 13 bases, V lost 5 bases, and 13 bases had no gene match. CDR1 is MNHNY and CDR2 is SVGAGI in the germline V gene (reference sequence). In TCRdb, the RT-PCR reads were re-called with MiXCR into one record per CDR3 protein. The sample records 400,000 to 650,000 distinct CDR3 sequences, more than 7% being singletons. With regard to this clonotype: No antigen is known for it. A much larger clone sits a single nucleotide away, making a read error possible.

The J gene is TRBJ1-2, the V gene TRBV6-6, with 7 bases fitting TRBD1. The clonotype was recovered from a man aged 50-75 years who received an inactivated influenza vaccine. The material was PBMCs from blood, obtained less than 30 months after vaccination. The CDR3 sequence: CASSPHSQGGVTF. The CDR3 DNA follows: TGTGCCAGCAGTCCACACTCCCAGGGGGGAGTCACCTTC.